This TCR beta chain comes out of a study of identical twins (dated by TCRdb to the mid-2010s). As for the study more broadly: The study deep-sequenced TCR alpha and beta repertoires from monozygotic twins, unrelated adults of various ages and cord blood to test whether fetal clonotypes persist. Replicate twin experiments were performed at different times using different library preparation protocols to rule out contamination. The paper's findings and limits, for the study overall: Zero-insertion analyses could be partly confounded by invariant T cells such as MAIT and iNKT, though diverse VJ usage argued against such confounding for most clonotypes. Recombination models systematically underestimated out-of-frame TCR alpha sharing in monozygotic twins but agreed with sharing between unrelated individuals. Fewer insertions were carried by abundant cord blood beta clonotypes, a similar but weaker trend appeared in young adult naive repertoires, and no such trend appeared in memory repertoires. Because the same donors could not be followed over many years, the conclusions relied on cross-sectional statistical analysis. A weaker excess of twin sharing was found in beta out-of-frame sequences because the signal-to-noise ratio was lowered by fewer shared sequences. Compared with coincidental sharing between unrelated individuals, an excess of low generation-probability sequences was observed among out-of-frame TCR alpha sequences shared between twins.

In the germline V gene, CDR1 corresponds to SGHVS and CDR2 to FQNEAQ. Inclusive of the bounding cysteine and phenylalanine, the CDR3 is 13 residues long. The retained sequence is limited to the CDR3, 39 bases, with the frame set at the first base. The trim is 5 bases for V and 3 bases for J, with a gap of 7 bases between the germline ends. Every donor was a healthy Caucasian. Three pairs of female monozygotic twins, all aged about 18 to 29 years, made up the twin cohort. CD4+ and CD8+ T cell populations were isolated with positive isolation kits from Invitrogen. This clonotype was seen a few times. What antigen it recognizes has not been identified. No much larger clone is present one base from it, and per-base qualities are unavailable. Library preparation used 5' RACE. Sequencing instrument: Illumina HiSeq 2000. Template switching added a universal primer binding site, and the final cDNA carried a unique molecular identifier that allowed TCR cDNA molecules to be counted accurately. Specific primers in the conserved constant-segment region were used to synthesize first-strand cDNA for TCR alpha and beta chains. Each cDNA library was double barcoded, with a SMART-Mk sample barcode plus Illumina barcodes, to control for contamination. TruSeq adapter sequences, together with Illumina sample barcodes, were added in two successive PCR steps. Sequencing of the TCR alpha and beta cDNA libraries was done on the Illumina HiSeq platform using custom primers. As for the original processing: MiGEC processed the raw reads to extract unique molecular identifiers, while MiXCR was used to determine the CDR3 positions. For each individual, recombination models were inferred using an EM algorithm with the repgenHMM and IGoR tools. The tcR package in R was used for shared clonotype analysis, with sharing normalized by the product of cloneset sizes. To study raw recombination free of thymic and clonal selection effects, out-of-frame nonproductive sequences were analyzed. TCRdb reran the public reads through fastp at Q25 and MiXCR, keeping productive beta chains. Each entry merges the rows of one CDR3 protein and shows their most common DNA and genes. The V and J calls and clone size are TCRdb's, not the authors'. The sample table holds fewer than 250,000 distinct CDR3 sequences, of which approximately 7.8% were seen once. Of the sample, 5.4% falls within the top ten clones.

Separately, the same data were catalogued under a study of yellow fever vaccine responses in identical twins. Per that second paper: The authors reported that the T cell response to vaccination in identical twins appeared partly convergent and partly personalized. The study precisely tracked vaccine-responding T cell clones in identical twins.

Sequences were obtained from CD8+ T cells sorted from blood. The receptor was derived from a young woman in good health. Recombination joined TRBV7-8 with TRBJ2-2, with the D gene too uncertain to name. The DNA sequence is TGTGCCAGCAGCCGGCAGTACACCGGGGAGCTGTTTTTT. Translated, this is CASSRQYTGELFF.